The 24 T cell receptor beta chains given below trace back to one sample, sequenced in a study of response to subunit inactivated influenza vaccine. One entry per CDR3 protein results from TCRdb running MiXCR on the RT-PCR reads. This sample has 300,000 to 350,000 distinct CDR3 sequences; around 20% occur once, and the top ten carry over 9%. Sequenced material: PBMCs from blood, taken approximately 22 months after vaccination. The source of these receptors is a man between 50 and 70 years old who received an inactivated influenza vaccine.

The chain carries TRBV20-1 and TRBJ1-5; the match to TRBD1 covers 9 bases. The ends lost 0 bases at V and 1 base at J; junction bases unmatched: 1. This CDR3 comprises 15 residues. Per the germline V gene, CDR1 is DFQATT and CDR2 is SNEGSKA (reference sequence). The chain's CDR3 is CSARETGGSNQPQHF. The CDR3 DNA follows: TGCAGTGCTAGAGAGACAGGGGGAAGCAATCAGCCCCAGCATTTT.

The chain joins TRBV6-5 to TRBJ2-7; D is ambiguous. V lost 0 bases and J 6 bases, leaving 15 bases between the germline ends. This CDR3 is built from 15 residues. Germline CDR1 and CDR2: MNHEY and SVGAGI. The CDR3 bases are TGTGCCAGCAGTTACTCGGCGCAGCCCAACCTCGAGCAGTACTTC. As protein: CASSYSAQPNLEQYF.

This clonotype was counted at least ten times. The chain has TRBV28 and TRBJ1-4; D unresolved. Per the germline V gene, CDR1 is MDHEN and CDR2 is SYDVKM. The CDR3 covers 16 residues. V shed 6 bases and J shed 4 bases, with 18 bases lying between them. The CDR3 reads CASSDTRAGDNEKLFF. The CDR3 nucleotides are TGTGCCAGCAGCGACACAAGGGCAGGCGATAATGAAAAACTGTTTTTT.

In its sample, this clonotype was seen a few times. The J gene is TRBJ2-1, the V gene TRBV6-5; no clear D. This CDR3 is 15 amino acids long. Trimming removed 2 bases from V and 0 bases from J, with 8 bases in between. CDR1 and CDR2 from the germline V gene are MNHEY and SVGAGI. CDR3 sequence: CASSYASSSYNEQFF. CDR3 coding DNA: TGTGCCAGCAGTTACGCGTCGAGCTCCTACAATGAGCAGTTCTTC.

The sample holds a few counts of this clonotype. J is TRBJ1-1 and V is TRBV6-6, with a tentative D call TRBD1 (5 bases). The length of the CDR3 is 12 residues. Germline values: CDR1 MNHNY, CDR2 SVGAGI (reference sequence). V lost 5 bases, J lost 10 bases, and 14 bases lay in between. The CDR3 region has the DNA TGTGCCAGCAGTGATGCCGGGGCGAGAGCTTTCTTT. It specifies CASSDAGARAFF.

The rearrangement uses TRBV2 and TRBJ2-1, with 7 bases aligning to TRBD1. Per germline, CDR1 SNHLY and CDR2 FYNNEI. The length of the CDR3 is 14 residues. V dropped 3 bases and J dropped 2; count of bases not matched to a gene: 1. The CDR3 is CASSDQGAYNEQFF. The CDR3 nucleotides are TGTGCCAGCAGTGACCAGGGGGCCTACAATGAGCAGTTCTTC.

The V gene is TRBV5-4, the J gene TRBJ1-2, with 10 bases lining up with TRBD1. The length of the CDR3 is 15 residues. The trim removed 3 bases at V and 2 bases at J, leaving 4 bases unmatched. Germline V lookup: CDR1 SGHNT, CDR2 YYREEE (reference sequence). CDR3 in DNA: TGTGCCAGCAGCTATGGGACAGGGGAAAACTATGGCTACACCTTC. This codes for CASSYGTGENYGYTF. The variable domain in full, with the rest retrieved from reference TRBV5-4 and TRBJ1-2, is ETGVTQSPTHLIKTRGQQVTLRCSSQSGHNTVSWYQQALGQGPQFIFQYYREEENGRGNFPPRFSGLQFPNYSSELNVNALELDDSALYLCASSYGTGENYGYTFGSGTRLTVV.

This clonotype was counted between two and nine times. The rearrangement links TRBV20-1 to TRBJ2-3; maybe TRBD1 (6 bases). This CDR3 is built from 16 residues. Germline CDR1 DFQATT, CDR2 SNEGSKA (reference sequence). Trimming took off 0 bases at V and 3 bases at J, with 16 bases between the two ends. The DNA of the CDR3 is TGCAGTGCTAGAGATATCCAGGGGATGACTACAGATACGCAGTATTTT. Translating gives CSARDIQGMTTDTQYF.

This clonotype was detected only a few times. V gene TRBV2 combines with J gene TRBJ2-5, with D possibly being TRBD1 (5 bases). This CDR3 is built from 13 residues. The V end lost 7 bases, the J end lost 5 bases, and 14 bases lay between the germline ends. Germline CDR1 and CDR2: SNHLY and FYNNEI. The CDR3 is CASTRGSGETQYF. CDR3 in DNA: TGTGCCAGCACTAGGGGCTCGGGTGAGACCCAGTACTTC.

This chain links TRBV7-2 with TRBJ2-7; D not certain. Per the germline V gene, CDR1 is SGHTA and CDR2 is FQGNSA. V was pared by 1 base and J by 4 bases, with 8 bases between. This CDR3 spans 13 amino acids. This CDR3 is CASSLGPRYEQYF. The CDR3 coding sequence is TGTGCCAGCAGCTTAGGACCGCGGTACGAGCAGTACTTC.

Only a few counts were recorded for this clonotype. The J gene is TRBJ1-3, the V gene TRBV28, with D unclear. Germline V gene lookup returns CDR1 MDHEN and CDR2 SYDVKM. The CDR3 totals 15 residues. V lost 7 bases and J 0 bases, leaving 13 bases between the germline ends. The CDR3 reads CASTSGLFSGNTIYF. The CDR3, as DNA: TGTGCCAGCACCTCGGGCCTTTTCTCTGGAAACACCATATATTTT.

As for this clonotype: The junction and the germline gene differ at one end; a read error may be behind it. The chain carries TRBV7-8 and TRBJ1-4; perhaps TRBD1 as D (5 bases). Germline V lookup: CDR1 SGHVS, CDR2 FQNEAQ. The CDR3 loop spans 13 amino acids. The CDR3 is CASSIDRNEELFF. In DNA form, the CDR3 reads TGTGCCAGCAGCATCGACAGAAATGAAGAACTGTTTTTT.

This CDR3 reads CASSLGREPFYGYTF. The CDR3 DNA sequence: TGTGCCAGCAGCTTAGGAAGGGAACCCTTCTATGGCTACACCTTC. This chain joins TRBV11-2 and TRBJ1-2; D uncertain. Germline lookup yields CDR1 SGHAT and CDR2 FQNNGV. The CDR3 is made up of 15 amino acids. V lost 1 base, J lost 4 bases, and 13 bases lay in between.

This clonotype was counted many times. This rearrangement joins TRBV5-1 to TRBJ1-1, with a tentative D call TRBD1 (5 bases). The V gene's germline CDR1 is SGHRS and CDR2 YFSETQ. Between the trimmed V and J ends, which lost 3 bases and 5 bases, there was a span of 11 bases. The CDR3 runs to 13 residues. The CDR3 here is CASSSGGETEAFF. For the CDR3, the DNA is TGCGCCAGCAGCTCAGGAGGGGAAACTGAAGCTTTCTTT.

The V call is TRBV30, the J call TRBJ1-1; D is undetermined. This CDR3 spans 13 amino acids. Trimming shortened V by 5 bases and J by 0 bases, and 10 bases separated the two germline ends. The V gene's germline CDR1 is GTSNPN and CDR2 SVGIG (reference sequence). The CDR3 loop reads CAWEAVMNTEAFF. CDR3 coding DNA: TGTGCCTGGGAAGCAGTTATGAACACTGAAGCTTTCTTT.

The chain carries TRBV10-3 and TRBJ2-4; D is perhaps TRBD2 (6 bases). This CDR3 is 15 amino acids long. V was cut by 4 bases and J by 2 bases, with 12 bases left in between. Germline values: CDR1 ENHRY, CDR2 SYGVKD. The CDR3 region has the DNA TGTGCCATCAGTGGGGGGGAATGGACCAAAAACATTCAGTACTTC. The encoded protein is CAISGGEWTKNIQYF.

Ten or more counts support this clonotype. The chain is built from TRBV20-1 and TRBJ1-5; tentatively, D is TRBD1 (5 bases). V was trimmed by 0 bases and J by 4 bases, leaving 13 bases between them. Germline CDR1 and CDR2: DFQATT and SNEGSKA (reference sequence). The CDR3 covers 15 residues. CDR3 residues: CSARDTARANQPQHF. The CDR3 DNA reads as TGCAGTGCTAGAGATACGGCCAGGGCAAATCAGCCCCAGCATTTT.

The rearrangement links TRBV3-1 to TRBJ1-4, with 7 bases identical to TRBD1. Germline trimming cut 1 base from V and 8 bases from J; bases unmatched to any gene: 10. CDR3 length: 16 amino acids. Looked up from germline, CDR1 is LGHDT and CDR2 is YNNKEL (reference sequence). The CDR3 region is CASSQVPTGWDEKLFF. Here the CDR3 DNA reads TGTGCCAGCAGCCAAGTTCCGACAGGGTGGGACGAAAAACTGTTTTTT. Filled out from reference TRBV3-1 and TRBJ1-4, the complete variable domain reads DTAVSQTPKYLVTQMGNDKSIKCEQNLGHDTMYWYKQDSKKFLKIMFSYNNKELIINETVPNRFSPKSPDKAHLNLHINSLELGDSAVYFCASSQVPTGWDEKLFFGSGTQLSVL.

This clonotype was seen at least ten times. The chain couples TRBV7-2 to TRBJ1-2; 10 positions agree with TRBD1. CDR1 is SGHTA and CDR2 is FQGNSA in the germline V gene. CDR3 length: 15 residues. V was pared by 0 bases and J by 2 bases, with 0 bases of the junction left unmatched. The CDR3 DNA reads TGTGCCAGCAGCTTAGCGGGACAGGGGAACTATGGCTACACCTTC. Protein: CASSLAGQGNYGYTF.

This sequence joins TRBV5-1 and TRBJ2-5, with 9 bases matching TRBD2. J gave up 5 bases and V 0 bases, and 8 bases lay outside the gene matches. CDR1 and CDR2 from the germline V gene are SGHRS and YFSETQ. CDR3 length: 16 residues. The CDR3 here is CASSLGVAGVRETQYF. As DNA, the CDR3 is TGCGCCAGCAGCTTGGGAGTAGCGGGAGTGCGGGAGACCCAGTACTTC.

CDR3 amino acids: CASSQTGSSGNTIYF. The CDR3, as DNA: TGCGCCAGCAGCCAAACAGGGAGCTCTGGAAACACCATATATTTT. This chain connects TRBV4-1 to TRBJ1-3; D may be TRBD1 (6 bases). Germline CDR1 MGHRA, CDR2 YSYEKL. The CDR3 spans 15 residues. The V end was cut by 2 bases, the J end by 0 bases, with 8 bases between.

This clonotype has only a few counts. The CDR3 here is CSARVPSTGNTEAFF. CDR3 nucleotide sequence: TGCAGTGCTAGAGTCCCCTCGACAGGGAACACTGAAGCTTTCTTT. The rearrangement joins TRBV20-1 to TRBJ1-1; TRBD1 is a possible D gene (6 bases). Deletions cut 1 base from V and 1 base from J, with 13 bases between. This CDR3 is built from 15 residues. Germline loops: CDR1 DFQATT, CDR2 SNEGSKA (reference sequence).

V is TRBV4-1 and J is TRBJ2-1; 10 nucleotides align to TRBD2. Germline V gene lookup returns CDR1 MGHRA and CDR2 YSYEKL. The CDR3 consists of 15 residues. J lost 2 bases, V lost 6 bases, and 4 bases had no gene match. The CDR3 coding sequence is TGCGCCAGCAGTAGCGGGGGGAGGACCTACAATGAGCAGTTCTTC. Translating it yields CASSSGGRTYNEQFF.

The chain links TRBV27 to TRBJ1-1; 8 positions agree with TRBD1. J was trimmed by 9 bases and V by 4 bases; bases with no gene match: 7. The CDR3 covers 13 residues. CDR1 is MNHEY and CDR2 is SMNVEV in the germline V gene (reference sequence). Here the CDR3 reads CASSSDRVQQAFF. Here the CDR3 DNA reads TGTGCCAGCAGTTCGGACAGGGTGCAACAAGCTTTCTTT.